The 9 T cell receptor beta chains in this list originate from one sample, sequenced in a study of vaccination effects on CD4 cells after COVID-19. The protocol was immunoSEQ multiplex PCR, while the TCRdb copy is restricted to in-frame clones and leaves out a portion. The table lists more than 35,000 clones, approximately 68% of them singletons. Viral peptide pools were used in the ViraFEST assay to expand antigen-specific CD4+ T cells, and sequencing came afterward. Researchers isolated CD4+ T cells once 9 to 11 days of culture had elapsed. None of the vaccinated had previously contracted SARS-CoV-2, and their nucleocapsid antibodies tested negative. These receptors' antigens are unknown. The sample in question was CD4+ T cells from PBMCs cultured with HCoV-OC43 spike peptides, obtained before COVID-19 vaccination. The subset denotes: HCoV-OC43 spike overlapping peptide pool stimulation. These receptors all stem from a human donor who received a COVID-19 vaccine.

This clone was observed a single time. The J gene is TRBJ2-6, the V gene TRBV21-1; the D call TRBD2 from the table was never checked on the DNA. TRBV21-1 is listed as a pseudogene. The CDR3 is 18 residues long. CDR3 nucleotide sequence: TGTGCCAGCAGCACAAAGCTAGCACAGACTGCCGGGGCCAACGTCCTGACTTTC. Protein sequence: CASSTKLAQTAGANVLTF.

The chain links TRBV5-6 to TRBJ2-4; 8 bases fit TRBD1. The CDR3 length is 16 residues. The V segment lost 3 bases and the J segment 6 bases; nucleotides outside the gene matches: 11. Per germline, CDR1 SGHDT and CDR2 YYEEEE. CDR3 sequence: CASSYNRDRTGNIQYF. In DNA form, the CDR3 reads TGTGCCAGCAGCTACAACCGGGACAGGACGGGAAACATTCAGTACTTC. The full variable domain, completed using reference TRBV5-6 and TRBJ2-4, is DAGVTQSPTHLIKTRGQQVTLRCSPKSGHDTVSWYQQALGQGPQFIFQYYEEEERQRGNFPDRFSGHQFPNYSSELNVNALLLGDSALYLCASSYNRDRTGNIQYFGAGTRLSVL.

The V and J genes are TRBV2 and TRBJ2-3, with TRBD1 identical over 8 bases. CDR1 and CDR2 from the germline V gene are SNHLY and FYNNEI. This CDR3 region has 13 residues. Losses at the gene ends were 10 bases for V and 7 bases for J; bases not matched to a gene: 10. The CDR3 spells CAKGTGGAYTQYF. The CDR3 bases are TGTGCCAAGGGGACAGGCGGGGCGTATACGCAGTATTTT.

J is TRBJ2-2 and V is TRBV21-1; the tabulated D call, TRBD1, remains unverified against the DNA. TRBV21-1 is annotated as a pseudogene. The CDR3 totals 15 residues. CDR3 nucleotides: TGTGCCAGCAGCAGTGCCAGGACGAACACCGGGGAGCTGTTTTTT. Its protein is CASSSARTNTGELFF.

CDR3 nucleotides: TGTGCCAGCAGTCGGACAACCTATTATGGCTACACCTTC. Amino acids: CASSRTTYYGYTF. The chain recombines TRBV12-3 or TRBV12-4 with TRBJ1-2; D is possibly TRBD1 (5 bases). V was pared by 5 bases and J by 5 bases, with 12 bases between. The CDR3 has 13 amino acids.

The V gene is TRBV7-2, the J gene TRBJ2-1; TRBD2 matches at 11 bases. After removal of 1 base from V and 0 bases from J, the junction contained 8 bases not matched to a gene. The CDR3 covers 19 residues. Germline CDR1 and CDR2: SGHTA and FQGNSA. DNA for the CDR3: TGTGCCAGCAGCTTAGTTAGCGGGAGGGTCCCCAGCTCCTACAATGAGCAGTTCTTC. Its translation is CASSLVSGRVPSSYNEQFF.

V usage is TRBV30 and J usage is TRBJ1-1; D call uncertain. CDR1 is GTSNPN, CDR2 SVGIG, per germline (reference sequence). V was clipped by 5 bases and J by 7 bases, with 11 bases between them. The CDR3 loop spans 11 amino acids. CDR3 bases: TGTGCCTGGGCCGGAGCCTATGAAGCTTTCTTT. Protein sequence: CAWAGAYEAFF.

The V gene is TRBV3-1 (or the pseudogene TRBV3-2), the J gene TRBJ2-7; D remains ambiguous. The germline CDR1 and CDR2 sequences are LGHDT and YNNKEL (reference sequence). This CDR3 has 12 amino acids. The germline V and J ends were trimmed by 4 bases and 3 bases, with 7 bases remaining between them. The CDR3: CASSRSGYEQYF. The CDR3, as DNA: TGTGCCAGCAGCCGTTCAGGCTACGAGCAGTACTTC.

The chain is built from TRBV27 and TRBJ1-1; 9 bases line up with TRBD1. Germline trimming cut 5 bases from V and 5 bases from J; bases unmatched to any gene: 9. This CDR3 has 15 amino acids. Looked up from germline, CDR1 is MNHEY and CDR2 is SMNVEV (reference sequence). This chain's CDR3 is CASSIRTGARTEAFF. In nucleotides, the CDR3 is TGTGCCAGCAGTATCCGGACAGGGGCGCGGACTGAAGCTTTCTTT.